The sequence of this TCR beta chain was determined in a study of CD8+CD57+ T cells in acquired aplastic anemia. The overall study: Quantities of DNA derived from sorted CD4+ and CD8+ cells averaged around 3.2 ug. Healthy-donor CD4+ cells averaged about 9.8 million reads. General study points: Levels of CD8+ Simpson's diversity were not significantly distinct in patients versus controls. It was found that almost 30 CD8+ CDR3 sequences were shared between patients and controls.

Trimming removed 4 bases from V and 5 bases from J, with 8 bases in between. The germline V gene has CDR1 SQVTM and CDR2 ANQGSEA. There are 11 residues in the CDR3. The TCR beta profiling, which covered VDJ combination and CDR3 sequence, was carried out using genomic DNA as the template. Via MiXCR, TCRdb re-called the reads, giving one row per CDR3 protein. Of 150,000 to 200,000 distinct CDR3 sequences in the sample, 35% to 55% were seen once. In regard to this clonotype: The target antigen is unknown. The CDR3 does not end in the conserved phenylalanine or tryptophan, so this is likely a read error.

The sequence derives from a human donor in good health. Specimen: sorted CD4+, CD8+, or CD8+CD57+ T cells (not recorded which) from PBMCs. This sequence joins TRBV29-1 and TRBJ1-1, with D hard to call. This chain's CDR3 is CSVAWGTEAFS. CDR3 bases: TGCAGCGTTGCGTGGGGTACTGAAGCTTTCTCT.